This paragraph covers one T cell receptor (beta chain) sequence. The sample comes from a study of blood T cell repertoires in COVID-19. Generated by immunoSEQ multiplex PCR, the TCRdb table keeps only in-frame clones and is missing some. This sample has about 190,000 clones, with roughly 91% found just once. Germline CDR1 LNHDA, CDR2 SQIVND (reference sequence). The CDR3 runs to 13 residues. V lost 6 bases, J lost 2 bases, and 2 bases stayed unmatched. V usage is TRBV19 and J usage is TRBJ2-5, with 8 bases fitting TRBD2. This clonotype was obtained from a man in his forties or fifties with active or convalescent COVID-19. Material for sequencing was peripheral blood. The CDR3 DNA reads TGTGCCAGTAGGGTAGCGGGACAAGAGACCCAGTACTTC. Translating gives CASRVAGQETQYF.